A single sample is the source of the 29 T cell receptor beta chains below, sequenced in a study of control samples from healthy donors and cancer patients. This table comes from immunoSEQ multiplex PCR, and its TCRdb copy is limited to in-frame clones, with some not included. The sample gives 140,000 or so clones, about 89% of which show up once; around 4.7% is in the top ten. The sequenced material came from blood. These receptors were collected from a man younger than 45 in good health.

The gene calls are TRBV11-2 and TRBJ1-4; D is perhaps TRBD1 (5 bases). The ends were cut back, 8 bases at V and 0 bases at J, with 13 bases in the middle. The CDR3 length is 15 residues. Germline-derived CDR1 and CDR2 are SGHAT and FQNNGV. CDR3 loop: CASFGGGTTNEKLFF. The DNA for the CDR3 is TGTGCCAGCTTCGGGGGGGGAACAACTAATGAAAAACTGTTTTTT.

The chain uses TRBV5-8 and TRBJ1-4; D gene ambiguous. The V gene lost 0 bases and the J gene lost 3 bases, with 9 bases spanning the gap. CDR1 is SGHTS and CDR2 is YDEGEE in the germline V gene. The CDR3 contains 15 residues. The CDR3 protein is CASSLDSRANEKLFF. The CDR3 DNA reads as TGTGCCAGCAGCTTGGACAGTCGAGCTAATGAAAAACTGTTTTTT. The variable domain in full, with the rest retrieved from reference TRBV5-8 and TRBJ1-4, is EAGVTQSPTHLIKTRGQQATLRCSPISGHTSVYWYQQALGLGLQFLLWYDEGEERNRGNFPPRFSGRQFPNYSSELNVNALELEDSALYLCASSLDSRANEKLFFGSGTQLSVL.

The chain uses TRBV19 and TRBJ1-1; tentatively, D is TRBD1 (6 bases). The germline V and J ends were trimmed by 6 bases and 1 base, with 15 bases remaining between them. The CDR3 is 15 amino acids. Germline V gene lookup returns CDR1 LNHDA and CDR2 SQIVND (reference sequence). CDR3 sequence (DNA): TGTGCCAGTAGGAACTTGACAGGCCCGAACACTGAAGCTTTCTTT. Amino acid sequence: CASRNLTGPNTEAFF.

The rearrangement uses TRBV19 and TRBJ1-1; 7 bases are a match to TRBD1. CDR1 and CDR2 from the germline V gene are LNHDA and SQIVND (reference sequence). Trimming cost V 3 bases and J 1 base; bases outside gene matches: 5. CDR3 size: 15 residues. CDR3: CASSIPRDRNTEAFF. Here the CDR3 DNA reads TGTGCCAGTAGTATTCCCCGGGACAGGAACACTGAAGCTTTCTTT.

CDR3 in amino acids: CASSQRQGSDTEAFF. The DNA for the CDR3 is TGCGCCAGCAGCCAAAGGCAGGGTAGTGACACTGAAGCTTTCTTT. The chain uses TRBV4-1 and TRBJ1-1, with a possible D match to TRBD1 (5 bases). Germline CDR1 reads MGHRA; CDR2 reads YSYEKL. Trimming took off 2 bases at V and 3 bases at J, with 13 bases between the two ends. The CDR3 spans 15 residues.

The V and J genes are TRBV24-1 and TRBJ1-5, with TRBD1 identical over 9 bases. Germline V gene sequence: CDR1 KGHDR, CDR2 SFDVKD. The J segment lost 2 bases and the V segment lost 9 bases, leaving 22 bases of the junction unmatched. This CDR3 spans 20 amino acids. The CDR3 bases are TGTGCCACCCACCGATTTATAAACATGGGGACAGGGATACGCAATCAGCCCCAGCATTTT. It specifies CATHRFINMGTGIRNQPQHF.

This chain uses TRBV4-3 with TRBJ1-6; 11 nucleotides match TRBD1. With V trimmed by 1 base and J by 2 bases, 1 base remained unmatched. Germline CDR1 LGHNA, CDR2 YSLEER. CDR3 length: 17 amino acids. CDR3 sequence: CASSQGGQGAYNSPLHF. The CDR3 nucleotides are TGCGCCAGCAGCCAAGGGGGACAGGGGGCCTATAATTCACCCCTCCACTTT.

This chain connects TRBV7-8 to TRBJ2-7; 7 bases are shared with TRBD1. V dropped 1 base and J dropped 6; count of bases not matched to a gene: 12. The germline CDR1 and CDR2 sequences are SGHVS and FQNEAQ. The CDR3 has 16 residues. The CDR3 sequence is CASSLEHRGGLREQYF. DNA of the CDR3: TGTGCCAGCAGCTTAGAGCACAGGGGCGGGTTGCGCGAGCAGTACTTC.

The chain links TRBV9 to TRBJ1-4; 9 bases map to TRBD1. CDR1 and CDR2 (germline): SGDLS, YYNGEE. The CDR3 length is 18 residues. Losses at the gene ends were 0 bases for V and 3 bases for J; bases not matched to a gene: 9. CDR3 sequence reads: CASSVGRQGGPANEKLFF. The CDR3 DNA follows: TGTGCCAGCAGCGTAGGACGACAGGGGGGTCCCGCTAATGAAAAACTGTTTTTT.

The chain couples TRBV7-8 to TRBJ1-5, with D perhaps TRBD1 (6 bases). In germline, CDR1 is SGHVS, CDR2 FQNEAQ. CDR3 length equals 14 residues. Deletions cut 5 bases from V and 6 bases from J, with 14 bases between. In DNA, the CDR3 is TGTGCCAGCAGCCTAGGGGGGGTGATTCAGCCCCAGCATTTT. It is translated as CASSLGGVIQPQHF.

This clone appeared a few times. This chain joins TRBV5-1 and TRBJ1-1; 7 nucleotides match TRBD1. The V and J ends lost 4 bases and 4 bases, in that order; junction bases with no gene match: 7. The CDR3 runs to 14 residues. Germline-derived CDR1 and CDR2 are SGHRS and YFSETQ. The CDR3: CASSGQVGGTEAFF. The DNA for the CDR3 is TGCGCCAGCAGCGGACAGGTAGGGGGCACTGAAGCTTTCTTT.

This chain links TRBV7-2 with TRBJ1-3, with D unclear. The CDR3 extends over 17 amino acids. V shed 5 bases and J shed 0 bases, with 17 bases lying between them. Germline V gene lookup returns CDR1 SGHTA and CDR2 FQGNSA. CDR3 in DNA: TGTGCCAGCAGCGCGTACGTACAGCTCAGCTCTGGAAACACCATATATTTT. Amino acids: CASSAYVQLSSGNTIYF.

The chain recombines TRBV7-2 with TRBJ1-1; the D gene is possibly TRBD1 (6 bases). V was shortened by 6 bases and J by 1 base, with 12 bases between the two germline ends. The CDR3 extends over 14 amino acids. Per the germline V gene, CDR1 is SGHTA and CDR2 is FQGNSA. CDR3 nucleotides: TGTGCCAGCAGTCCCAGACAGGCGAACACTGAAGCTTTCTTT. It yields the protein CASSPRQANTEAFF.

With respect to this clone: Other DNA sequences of this sample code for an identical CDR3. This chain connects TRBV3-1 (or the pseudogene TRBV3-2) to TRBJ1-2, with D hard to call. This CDR3 has 12 amino acids. Looked up from germline, CDR1 is LGHDT and CDR2 is YNNKEL (reference sequence). The V gene lost 1 base and the J gene lost 5 bases, with 5 bases spanning the gap. CDR3 nucleotide sequence: TGTGCCAGCAGCCAAGTGGGATATGGCTACACCTTC. Translated, it gives CASSQVGYGYTF.

This clone was seen a few times. The chain uses TRBV19 and TRBJ1-1; D call uncertain. Trimming took 2 bases from V and 6 from J, leaving 22 bases between them. From germline, CDR1 is LNHDA and CDR2 SQIVND (reference sequence). This CDR3 region has 17 residues. The CDR3 nucleotides are TGTGCCAGTAGTATACGCGCCGGGTGGGAGTGGGAGGCTGAAGCTTTCTTT. It specifies CASSIRAGWEWEAEAFF.

In this sample, this clone turned up once. This rearrangement joins TRBV19 to TRBJ2-7; 8 bases line up with TRBD2. CDR3 length equals 16 residues. In germline, CDR1 is LNHDA, CDR2 SQIVND (reference sequence). V dropped 2 bases and J dropped 6; count of bases not matched to a gene: 12. CDR3 bases: TGTGCCAGTAGTATATTGTGGGGACGGGGGGGCATCGAGCAGTACTTC. This codes for CASSILWGRGGIEQYF.

The rearrangement links TRBV3-1 (or the pseudogene TRBV3-2) to TRBJ2-3; TRBD2 matches 12 bases. J was trimmed by 0 bases and V by 3 bases; bases with no gene match: 1. CDR3 length: 16 residues. Germline values: CDR1 LGHDT, CDR2 YNNKEL (reference sequence). CDR3 coding DNA: TGTGCCAGCAGCCATGGGACTAGCGGGAGCACAGATACGCAGTATTTT. Its protein is CASSHGTSGSTDTQYF.

The chain has TRBV3-1 (or the pseudogene TRBV3-2) and TRBJ1-4; 7 bases map to TRBD1. After removal of 4 bases from V and 6 bases from J, the junction contained 8 bases not matched to a gene. Germline CDR1 and CDR2: LGHDT and YNNKEL (reference sequence). This CDR3 spans 15 amino acids. The CDR3 coding sequence is TGTGCCAGCAGCCCGAGTCAGGGGGTATATGAAAAACTGTTTTTT. This codes for CASSPSQGVYEKLFF.

The genes are TRBV9 and TRBJ2-5, with TRBD1 as a possible D gene (6 bases). V was trimmed by 1 base and J by 4 bases, leaving 14 bases between them. CDR3 length: 15 amino acids. Germline assignment: CDR1 SGDLS and CDR2 YYNGEE. The CDR3 sequence: CASSVYAGARETQYF. DNA for the CDR3: TGTGCCAGCAGCGTATACGCAGGGGCCAGAGAGACCCAGTACTTC. Together with reference TRBV9 and TRBJ2-5, the CDR3 gives the full variable domain: DSGVTQTPKHLITATGQRVTLRCSPRSGDLSVYWYQQSLDQGLQFLIQYYNGEERAKGNILERFSAQQFPDLHSELNLSSLELGDSALYFCASSVYAGARETQYFGPGTRLLVL.

The V and J genes are TRBV19 and TRBJ2-1; 8 bases agree with TRBD2. Germline CDR1 and CDR2: LNHDA and SQIVND (reference sequence). This CDR3 comprises 13 residues. V lost 4 bases, J lost 6 bases, and 2 bases stayed unmatched. Here the CDR3 reads CASSTRGGNEQFF. The CDR3 DNA is TGTGCCAGTAGTACTCGGGGGGGCAATGAGCAGTTCTTC.

The chain links TRBV4-1 to TRBJ1-1; D gene unclear. V lost 0 bases and J 1 base, leaving 12 bases between the germline ends. CDR1 and CDR2 from the germline V gene are MGHRA and YSYEKL. This CDR3 comprises 16 residues. This chain's CDR3 is CASSQEGYLGNTEAFF. DNA of the CDR3: TGCGCCAGCAGCCAAGAGGGCTACTTGGGGAACACTGAAGCTTTCTTT.

The rearrangement uses TRBV24-1 and TRBJ1-5; D is uncertain. This CDR3 spans 13 amino acids. Per the germline V gene, CDR1 is KGHDR and CDR2 is SFDVKD. Trimming left V 6 bases short and J 4 bases short, with 9 bases between. CDR3 in amino acids: CATSFTGNQPQHF. The CDR3 coding sequence is TGTGCCACCAGTTTTACGGGGAATCAGCCCCAGCATTTT.

The chain employs TRBV5-1 and TRBJ1-4; tentatively, D is TRBD1 (5 bases). Germline CDR1 is SGHRS and CDR2 is YFSETQ. The ends were cut back, 7 bases at V and 2 bases at J, with 15 bases in the middle. This CDR3 contains 15 residues. The DNA of the CDR3 is TGCGCCAGCTCTCAAGCGTGGGGGACTAATGAAAAACTGTTTTTT. It is translated as CASSQAWGTNEKLFF.

The CDR3, as DNA: TGTGCCAGCAGCCCGGGACTAGAAGCGGGGGAGCTGTTTTTT. As protein: CASSPGLEAGELFF. This sequence joins TRBV4-2 and TRBJ2-2; 8 bases line up with TRBD2. Germline V CDR1 and CDR2: LGHNA, YNFKEQ. This CDR3 region has 14 residues. V lost 4 bases, J lost 8 bases, and 6 bases stayed unmatched.

The chain uses TRBV2 and TRBJ2-7; 8 positions agree with TRBD1. The trim removed 7 bases at V and 1 base at J, leaving 9 bases unmatched. The CDR3 is made up of 15 amino acids. Per the germline V gene, CDR1 is SNHLY and CDR2 is FYNNEI. The CDR3 bases are TGTGCCAGCACCATACAGGGGGGCATTTCCTACGAGCAGTACTTC. Translated, it gives CASTIQGGISYEQYF.

The V gene is TRBV14, the J gene TRBJ2-5; 9 positions match TRBD1. Trimming at V came to 4 bases and at J to 7 bases, leaving 13 bases not matched to a gene. The CDR3 consists of 16 residues. Germline lookup yields CDR1 SGHDN and CDR2 FVKESK. CDR3 DNA: TGTGCCAGCAGCCGACATACAGGGGGCCCAATGTGGACCCAGTACTTC. Encoded protein: CASSRHTGGPMWTQYF. Based on the CDR3 plus reference TRBV14 and TRBJ2-5, the full variable domain is EAGVTQFPSHSVIEKGQTVTLRCDPISGHDNLYWYRRVMGKEIKFLLHFVKESKQDESGMPNNRFLAERTGGTYSTLKVQPAELEDSGVYFCASSRHTGGPMWTQYFGPGTRLLVL.

The chain is built from TRBV30 and TRBJ1-4; no clear D. Deletions cut 5 bases from V and 2 bases from J, with 9 bases between. From germline, CDR1 is GTSNPN and CDR2 SVGIG (reference sequence). There are 13 residues in the CDR3. The CDR3 reads CAWERSTNEKLFF. The CDR3 coding sequence is TGTGCCTGGGAACGGTCGACTAATGAAAAACTGTTTTTT.

V and J are TRBV19 and TRBJ1-2; 9 bases are a match to TRBD1. This CDR3 is built from 14 residues. J was trimmed by 2 bases and V by 3 bases; bases with no gene match: 1. Per the germline V gene, CDR1 is LNHDA and CDR2 is SQIVND (reference sequence). The CDR3 loop reads CASSMGTGNYGYTF. Here the CDR3 DNA reads TGTGCCAGTAGTATGGGGACAGGGAACTATGGCTACACCTTC.

A remark on this clone: The junction departs from germline at one end; a sequencing error may be responsible. This sequence joins TRBV6-5 and TRBJ2-7; D remains unclear. The CDR3 spans 11 residues. The germline CDR1 and CDR2 sequences are MNHEY and SVGAGI. Here the CDR3 reads CASREAAETRF. The CDR3 DNA reads as TGTGCCAGCAGAGAGGCCGCTGAGACGAGGTTC.